The clone carrying this T cell receptor (beta chain) was seen more than once but under ten times. The antigen remains unidentified. This record belongs to a study of T-cell memory formation after mild COVID-19. Study-wide results and limits: Clones contracting day 15 to 85 were balanced CD4/CD8; later expanders leaned CD4+.

After 5'RACE with constant-segment primers, TCR alpha and TCR beta cDNA libraries carrying sample barcodes and UMIs were obtained. TCRdb re-analysed the 5' RACE reads in MiXCR, keeping a single row per CDR3 protein. In the table there are hundreds of thousands of distinct CDR3 sequences, approximately 15% of which are singletons. The junction had 5 bases not matched to a gene; V was cut back by 5 bases and J by 1 base. Germline-derived CDR1 and CDR2 are SGHTA and FQGNSA. There are 16 residues in the CDR3. Sequences were obtained from PBMCs or a T cell subset sorted from them (not recorded which). This TCR came from an adult woman who had mild COVID-19 (a few samples of this study predate the infection). Cell type and time point are not known. V is TRBV7-2 and J is TRBJ2-4; 10 bases fit TRBD2. The CDR3 sequence: CASSPWTSGAKNIQYF. CDR3 in DNA: TGTGCCAGCAGCCCCTGGACTAGCGGTGCCAAAAACATTCAGTACTTC.